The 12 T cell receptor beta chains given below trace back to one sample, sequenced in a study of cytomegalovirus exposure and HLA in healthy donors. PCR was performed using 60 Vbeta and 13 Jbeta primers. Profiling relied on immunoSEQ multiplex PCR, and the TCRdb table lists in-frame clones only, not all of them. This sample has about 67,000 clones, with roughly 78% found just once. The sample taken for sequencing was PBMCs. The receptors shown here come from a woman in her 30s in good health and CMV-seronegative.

The CDR3 DNA is TGTGCCAGTAGTTGGCAGTTAACCTACGAGCAGTACTTC. It specifies CASSWQLTYEQYF. This chain links TRBV19 with TRBJ2-7; D gene ambiguous. CDR1 and CDR2 (germline): LNHDA, SQIVND (reference sequence). This CDR3 is 13 amino acids long. V was pared by 5 bases and J by 2 bases, with 10 bases between.

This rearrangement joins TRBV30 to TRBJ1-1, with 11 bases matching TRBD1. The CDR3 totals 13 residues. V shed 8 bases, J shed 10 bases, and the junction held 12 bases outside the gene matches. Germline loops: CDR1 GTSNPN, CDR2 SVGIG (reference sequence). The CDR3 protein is CAVTGTGGLGAFF. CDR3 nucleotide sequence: TGTGCCGTTACCGGGACAGGGGGTCTTGGAGCTTTCTTT.

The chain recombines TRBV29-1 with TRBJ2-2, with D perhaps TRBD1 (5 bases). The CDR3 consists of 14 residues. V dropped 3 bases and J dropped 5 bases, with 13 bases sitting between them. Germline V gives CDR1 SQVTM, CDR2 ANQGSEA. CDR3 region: CSVDRGKGTGELFF. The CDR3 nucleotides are TGCAGCGTTGATCGAGGCAAGGGGACCGGGGAGCTGTTTTTT.

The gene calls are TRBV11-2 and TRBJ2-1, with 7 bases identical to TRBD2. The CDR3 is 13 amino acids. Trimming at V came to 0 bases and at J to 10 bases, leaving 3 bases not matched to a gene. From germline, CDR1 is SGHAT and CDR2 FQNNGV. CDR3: CASSLDRGDEQFF. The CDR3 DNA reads TGTGCCAGCAGCTTAGATCGGGGGGACGAGCAGTTCTTC.

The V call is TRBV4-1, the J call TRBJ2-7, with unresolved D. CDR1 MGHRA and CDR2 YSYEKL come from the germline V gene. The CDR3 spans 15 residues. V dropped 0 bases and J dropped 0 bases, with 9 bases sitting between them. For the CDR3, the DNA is TGCGCCAGCAGCCAAGATCAGGTGAGCTCCTACGAGCAGTACTTC. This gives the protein CASSQDQVSSYEQYF.

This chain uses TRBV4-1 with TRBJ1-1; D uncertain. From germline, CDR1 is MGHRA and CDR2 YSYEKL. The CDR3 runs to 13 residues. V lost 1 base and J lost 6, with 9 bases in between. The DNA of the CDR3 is TGCGCCAGCAGCCAAGGGGAGCGGGCTGAAGCTTTCTTT. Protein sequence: CASSQGERAEAFF.

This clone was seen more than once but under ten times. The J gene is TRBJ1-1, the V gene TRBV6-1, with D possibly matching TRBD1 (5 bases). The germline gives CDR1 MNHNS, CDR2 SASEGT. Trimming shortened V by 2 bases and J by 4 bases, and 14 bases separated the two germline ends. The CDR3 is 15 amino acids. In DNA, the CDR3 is TGTGCCAGCAGTGAAAGTGCAGGGAAAGGCACTGAAGCTTTCTTT. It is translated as CASSESAGKGTEAFF.

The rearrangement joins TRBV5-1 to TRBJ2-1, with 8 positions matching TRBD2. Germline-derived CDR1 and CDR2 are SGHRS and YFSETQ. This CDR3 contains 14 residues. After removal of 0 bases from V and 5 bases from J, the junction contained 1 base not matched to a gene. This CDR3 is CASSLERGNNEQFF. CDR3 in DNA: TGCGCCAGCAGCTTGGAGCGGGGGAACAATGAGCAGTTCTTC.

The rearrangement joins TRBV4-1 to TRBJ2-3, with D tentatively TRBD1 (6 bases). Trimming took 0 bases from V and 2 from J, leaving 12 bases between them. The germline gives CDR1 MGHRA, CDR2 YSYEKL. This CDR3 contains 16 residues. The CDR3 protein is CASSQDWGLHTDTQYF. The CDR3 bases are TGCGCCAGCAGCCAAGATTGGGGGCTCCACACAGATACGCAGTATTTT.

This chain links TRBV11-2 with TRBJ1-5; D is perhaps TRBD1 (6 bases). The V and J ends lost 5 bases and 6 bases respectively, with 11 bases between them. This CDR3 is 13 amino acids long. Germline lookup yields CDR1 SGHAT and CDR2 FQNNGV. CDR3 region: CASSVQGFQPQHF. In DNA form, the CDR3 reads TGTGCCAGCAGCGTACAGGGTTTTCAGCCCCAGCATTTT.

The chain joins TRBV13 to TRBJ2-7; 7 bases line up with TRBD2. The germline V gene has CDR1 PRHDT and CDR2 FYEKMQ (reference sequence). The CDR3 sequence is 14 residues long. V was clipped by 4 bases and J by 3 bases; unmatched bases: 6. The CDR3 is CASSSRDYRYEQYF. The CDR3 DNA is TGTGCCAGCAGCTCCCGGGACTACCGCTACGAGCAGTACTTC.

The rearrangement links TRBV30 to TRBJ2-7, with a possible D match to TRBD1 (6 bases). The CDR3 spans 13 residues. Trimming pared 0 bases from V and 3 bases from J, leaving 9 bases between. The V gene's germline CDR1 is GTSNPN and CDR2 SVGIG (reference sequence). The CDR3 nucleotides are TGTGCCTGGAGTGTAGGGGGAGACTACGAGCAGTACTTC. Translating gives CAWSVGGDYEQYF.